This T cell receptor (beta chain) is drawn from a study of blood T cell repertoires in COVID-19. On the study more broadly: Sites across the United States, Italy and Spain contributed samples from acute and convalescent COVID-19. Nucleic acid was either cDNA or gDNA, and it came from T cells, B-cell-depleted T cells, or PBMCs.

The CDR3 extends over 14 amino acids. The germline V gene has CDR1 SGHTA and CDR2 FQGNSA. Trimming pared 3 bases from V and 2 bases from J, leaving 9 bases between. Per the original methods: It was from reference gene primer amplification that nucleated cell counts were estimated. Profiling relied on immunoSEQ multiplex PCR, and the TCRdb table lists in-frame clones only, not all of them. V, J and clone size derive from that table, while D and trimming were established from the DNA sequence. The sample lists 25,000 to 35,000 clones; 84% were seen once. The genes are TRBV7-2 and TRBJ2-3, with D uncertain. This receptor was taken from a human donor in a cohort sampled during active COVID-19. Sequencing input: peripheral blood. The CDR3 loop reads CASSFAQLTDTQYF. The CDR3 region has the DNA TGTGCCAGCAGCTTCGCACAGCTCACAGATACGCAGTATTTT.